A single sample is the source of the 9 T cell receptor beta chains below, sequenced in a study of CD8+ T cells in alopecia areata. The authors extracted RNA and reverse transcribed it into cDNA as the sequencing template. Clones were sequenced by immunoSEQ multiplex PCR, and TCRdb holds only the in-frame ones, with some missing. The sample shows almost 250,000 clones, roughly two thirds of them seen only once. Material: CD4+ T cells sorted from blood, obtained at week 0. Every receptor here comes from a human donor with alopecia areata.

Details on this clone: The identical CDR3 is also encoded by other nucleotide sequences in the sample. This chain joins TRBV20-1 and TRBJ1-1; D is ambiguous. The CDR3 covers 11 residues. The germline CDR1 and CDR2 sequences are DFQATT and SNEGSKA (reference sequence). V was trimmed by 6 bases and J by 1 base, leaving 6 bases between them. The CDR3, as DNA: TGCAGTGCAGGTGGGAACACTGAAGCTTTCTTT. Amino acids: CSAGGNTEAFF.

The V gene is TRBV4-3, the J gene TRBJ2-1, with TRBD2 matching 10 bases. J lost 4 bases, V lost 0 bases, and 18 bases had no gene match. In germline, CDR1 is LGHNA, CDR2 YSLEER. The length of the CDR3 is 21 residues. The CDR3 region has the DNA TGCGCCAGCAGCCAAGAGAGCACTAGCGGGACTGTAAGGCGCTTGTACAATGAGCAGTTCTTC. This encodes CASSQESTSGTVRRLYNEQFF.

V and J are TRBV30 and TRBJ2-1; possibly TRBD1 for D (5 bases). The CDR3 totals 16 residues. The germline gives CDR1 GTSNPN, CDR2 SVGIG (reference sequence). V dropped 6 bases and J dropped 6 bases, with 24 bases sitting between them. The DNA of the CDR3 is TGTGCCTGCCTTAACGGATGGGGCTTATTACGCAATGAGCAGTTCTTC. This codes for CACLNGWGLLRNEQFF. The complete variable domain, with remaining parts taken from reference TRBV30 and TRBJ2-1, reads SQTIHQWPATLVQPVGSPLSLECTVEGTSNPNLYWYRQAAGRGLQLLFYSVGIGQISSEVPQNLSASRPQDRQFILSSKKLLLSDSGFYLCACLNGWGLLRNEQFFGPGTRLTVL.

This clone showed up just a few times. This chain links TRBV5-1 with TRBJ1-2, with D possibly being TRBD1 (5 bases). In germline, CDR1 is SGHRS, CDR2 YFSETQ. This CDR3 comprises 14 residues. V lost 1 base, J lost 6 bases, and 13 bases lay in between. The chain's CDR3 is CASSLTGVRDGYTF. CDR3 nucleotides: TGCGCCAGCAGCTTGACAGGCGTGAGGGATGGCTACACCTTC.

This clone was seen a few times. V gene TRBV5-1 combines with J gene TRBJ2-1, with D perhaps given as TRBD1 or TRBD2 (5 bases each). V was pared by 0 bases and J by 7 bases, with 14 bases between. Looked up from germline, CDR1 is SGHRS and CDR2 is YFSETQ. This CDR3 has 15 residues. The CDR3 coding sequence is TGCGCCAGCAGCTTGGACACGGGGACGGGGAATGAGCAGTTCTTC. Protein product: CASSLDTGTGNEQFF. The whole variable domain, filled in from reference TRBV5-1 and TRBJ2-1, reads KAGVTQTPRYLIKTRGQQVTLSCSPISGHRSVSWYQQTPGQGLQFLFEYFSETQRNKGNFPGRFSGRQFSNSRSEMNVSTLELGDSALYLCASSLDTGTGNEQFFGPGTRLTVL.

This clone was observed a few times. The chain links TRBV7-2 to TRBJ2-7; 13 bases line up with TRBD2. CDR3 length equals 15 residues. CDR1 and CDR2 (germline): SGHTA, FQGNSA. V shed 2 bases and J 4 bases; nucleotides not matched to a gene: 2. CDR3 sequence: CASSLRTSGGYEQYF. The CDR3 DNA reads as TGTGCCAGCAGCTTAAGGACTAGCGGGGGTTACGAGCAGTACTTC. The full variable domain, its missing parts supplied by reference TRBV7-2 and TRBJ2-7, is GAGVSQSPSNKVTEKGKDVELRCDPISGHTALYWYRQSLGQGLEFLIYFQGNSAPDKSGLPSDRFSAERTGGSVSTLTIQRTQQEDSAVYLCASSLRTSGGYEQYFGPGTRLTVT.

CDR3 nucleotide sequence: TGTGCCTGGAGTCGTGACAGGGATACGCAGTATTTT. Translation gives CAWSRDRDTQYF. The V and J genes are TRBV30 and TRBJ2-3; TRBD1 is a possible D gene (6 bases). The ends were cut back, 2 bases at V and 6 bases at J, with 9 bases in the middle. Germline-derived CDR1 and CDR2 are GTSNPN and SVGIG (reference sequence). The CDR3 sequence is 12 residues long.

This clone has more than one count but fewer than ten. The J gene is TRBJ2-2, the V gene TRBV25-1; possible D gene TRBD2, 5 bases. The germline V and J ends were trimmed by 1 base and 1 base, with 7 bases remaining between them. CDR3 length equals 15 residues. Germline CDR1 and CDR2: MGHDK and SYGVNS. The DNA for the CDR3 is TGTGCCAGCAGTGAATCGGGGTTGAACACCGGGGAGCTGTTTTTT. The encoded protein is CASSESGLNTGELFF.

This clone has just one count. The CDR3 here is CATSSTGRESPLHF. The CDR3 nucleotides are TGTGCCACCAGCAGTACAGGGCGGGAGTCACCCCTCCACTTT. V and J are TRBV15 and TRBJ1-6, with D possibly TRBD1 on 6 matching bases. There are 14 residues in the CDR3. V lost 3 bases and J lost 10, with 13 bases in between. Per the germline V gene, CDR1 is LNHNV and CDR2 is YYDKDF (reference sequence).